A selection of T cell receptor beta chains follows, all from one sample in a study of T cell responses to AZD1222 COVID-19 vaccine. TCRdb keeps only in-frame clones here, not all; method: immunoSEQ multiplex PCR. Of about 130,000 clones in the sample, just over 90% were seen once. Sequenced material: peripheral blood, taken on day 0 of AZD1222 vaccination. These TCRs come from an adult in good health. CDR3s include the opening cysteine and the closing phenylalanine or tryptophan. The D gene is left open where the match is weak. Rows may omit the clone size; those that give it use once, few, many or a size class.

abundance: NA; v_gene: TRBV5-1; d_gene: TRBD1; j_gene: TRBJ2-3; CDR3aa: CASSAHPGQGASDTQYF; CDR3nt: TGCGCCAGCAGCGCGCACCCGGGACAGGGGGCTTCAGATACGCAGTATTTT
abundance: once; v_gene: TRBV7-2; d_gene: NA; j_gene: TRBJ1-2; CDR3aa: CASSLRQVNYGYTF; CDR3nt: TGTGCCAGCAGCCTACGACAGGTTAACTATGGCTACACCTTC
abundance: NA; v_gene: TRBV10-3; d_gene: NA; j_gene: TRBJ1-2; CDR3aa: CAIRKDGDLYGYTF; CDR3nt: TGTGCCATCAGGAAGGACGGAGACCTCTATGGCTACACCTTC
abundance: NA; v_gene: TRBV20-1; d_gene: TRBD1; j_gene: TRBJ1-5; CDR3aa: CSAPQGQVQHF; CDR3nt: TGCAGTGCTCCCCAGGGACAGGTACAGCATTTT
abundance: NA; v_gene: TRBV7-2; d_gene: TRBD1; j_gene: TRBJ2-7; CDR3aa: CASSLARDRAYEQYF; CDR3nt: TGTGCCAGCAGCTTAGCCAGGGACAGGGCCTACGAGCAGTACTTC
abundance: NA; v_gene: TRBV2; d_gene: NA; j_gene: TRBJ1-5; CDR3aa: CASRLQGDQPQHF; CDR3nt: TGTGCCAGCAGACTACAGGGCGATCAGCCCCAGCATTTT
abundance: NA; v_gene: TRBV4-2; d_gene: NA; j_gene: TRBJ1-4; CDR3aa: CASSPWIRGETTNEKLFF; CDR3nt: TGTGCCAGCAGCCCGTGGATTAGGGGGGAAACAACTAATGAAAAACTGTTTTTT
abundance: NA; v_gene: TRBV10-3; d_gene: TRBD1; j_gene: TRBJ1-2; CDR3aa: CAISESGDRGLYGYTF; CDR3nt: TGTGCCATCAGTGAGTCAGGGGACAGGGGGCTCTATGGCTACACCTTC
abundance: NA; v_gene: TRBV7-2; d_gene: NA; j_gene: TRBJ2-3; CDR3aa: CASSLVVSTDTQYF; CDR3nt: TGTGCCAGCAGCTTAGTAGTAAGCACAGATACGCAGTATTTT
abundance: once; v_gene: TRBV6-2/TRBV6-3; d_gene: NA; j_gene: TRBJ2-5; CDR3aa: CASSQAGETQYF; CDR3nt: TGTGCCAGCAGTCAGGCAGGGGAGACCCAGTACTTC
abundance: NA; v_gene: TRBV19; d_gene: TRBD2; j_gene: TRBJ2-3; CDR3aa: CASTTGGRDTQYF; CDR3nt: TGTGCCAGTACCACGGGGGGTCGAGATACGCAGTATTTT
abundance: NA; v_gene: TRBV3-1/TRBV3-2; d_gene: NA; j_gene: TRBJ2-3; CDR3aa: CASSGNREGTDTQYF; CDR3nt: TGTGCCAGCAGCGGCAACAGGGAGGGGACAGATACGCAGTATTTT
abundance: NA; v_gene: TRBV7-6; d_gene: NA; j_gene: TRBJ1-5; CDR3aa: CASSPHWNQPQHF; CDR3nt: TGTGCCAGCAGCCCCCACTGGAACCAGCCCCAGCATTTT
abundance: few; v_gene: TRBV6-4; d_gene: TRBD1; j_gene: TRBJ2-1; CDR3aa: CASSESGQENEQFF; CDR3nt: TGTGCCAGCAGTGAATCGGGACAGGAAAATGAGCAGTTCTTC
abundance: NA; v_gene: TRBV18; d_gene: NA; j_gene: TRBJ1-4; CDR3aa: CASSPRSGLDEKLFF; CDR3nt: TGTGCCAGCTCACCACGCTCTGGGCTGGATGAAAAACTGTTTTTT
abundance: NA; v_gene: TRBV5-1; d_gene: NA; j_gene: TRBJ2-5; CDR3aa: CASSWEETQYF; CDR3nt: TGCGCCAGCAGCTGGGAGGAGACCCAGTACTTC
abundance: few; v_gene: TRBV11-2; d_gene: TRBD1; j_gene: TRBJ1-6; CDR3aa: CASSPNNRGFNSPLHF; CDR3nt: TGTGCCAGCAGCCCCAATAACAGGGGTTTCAATTCACCCCTCCACTTT
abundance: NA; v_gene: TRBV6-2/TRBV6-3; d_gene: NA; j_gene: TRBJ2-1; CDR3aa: CASSNVRSSYNEQFF; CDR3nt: TGTGCCAGCAGCAACGTAAGGAGCTCCTACAATGAGCAGTTCTTC
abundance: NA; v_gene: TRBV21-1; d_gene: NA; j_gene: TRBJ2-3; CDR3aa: CASSKNQTEIQRYTQYF; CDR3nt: TGTGCCAGCAGCAAAAACCAGACAGAGATCCAGAGGTATACGCAGTATTTT
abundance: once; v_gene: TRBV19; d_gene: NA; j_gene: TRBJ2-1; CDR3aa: CASSILDDSSYNEQFF; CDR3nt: TGTGCCAGTAGTATCTTGGATGATAGCTCCTACAATGAGCAGTTCTTC
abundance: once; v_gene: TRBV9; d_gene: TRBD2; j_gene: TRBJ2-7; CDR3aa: CASSVGGSGGYEQYF; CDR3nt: TGTGCCAGCAGCGTAGGGGGTAGCGGGGGCTACGAGCAGTACTTC
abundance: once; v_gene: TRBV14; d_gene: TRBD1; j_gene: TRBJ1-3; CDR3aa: CASSRTGAGNTIYF; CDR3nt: TGTGCCAGCAGTCGAACAGGGGCTGGAAACACCATATATTTT
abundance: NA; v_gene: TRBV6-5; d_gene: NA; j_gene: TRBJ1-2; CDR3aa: CASSYSTRYGYTF; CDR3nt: TGTGCCAGCAGTTACTCGACTAGATATGGCTACACCTTC
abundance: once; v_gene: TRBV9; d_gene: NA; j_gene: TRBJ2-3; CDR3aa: CASSVGPGTDTQYF; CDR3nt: TGTGCCAGCAGCGTAGGCCCGGGCACAGATACGCAGTATTTT
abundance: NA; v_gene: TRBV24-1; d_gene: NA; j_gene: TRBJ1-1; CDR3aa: CATSEGQTNTEAFF; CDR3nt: TGTGCCACCAGTGAAGGACAGACAAACACTGAAGCTTTCTTT
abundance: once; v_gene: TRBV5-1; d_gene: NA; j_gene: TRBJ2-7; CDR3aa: CASSPRDGTFLGYEQYF; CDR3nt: TGCGCCAGCAGCCCCCGGGACGGAACTTTTCTCGGTTACGAGCAGTACTTC
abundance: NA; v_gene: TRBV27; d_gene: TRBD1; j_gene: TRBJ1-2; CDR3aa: CASSYGTGDNYGYTF; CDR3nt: TGTGCCAGCAGTTACGGGACAGGGGACAACTATGGCTACACCTTC
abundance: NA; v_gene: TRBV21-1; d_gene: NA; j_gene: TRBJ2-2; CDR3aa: CASSKGGQGTGELFF; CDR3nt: TGTGCCAGCAGCAAAGGGGGACAGGGAACCGGGGAGCTGTTTTTT
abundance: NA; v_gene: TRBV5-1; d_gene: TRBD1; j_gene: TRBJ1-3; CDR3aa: CASSWDSRTGNTIYF; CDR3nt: TGCGCCAGCAGCTGGGACAGCAGGACGGGAAACACCATATATTTT
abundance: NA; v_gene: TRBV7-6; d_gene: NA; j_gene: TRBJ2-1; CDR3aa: CASSLVLDEQFF; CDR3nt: TGTGCCAGCAGCTTAGTCCTCGACGAGCAGTTCTTC
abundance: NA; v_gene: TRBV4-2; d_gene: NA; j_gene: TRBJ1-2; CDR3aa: CASSQDTADENYTF; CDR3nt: TGTGCCAGCAGCCAAGATACGGCGGACGAAAACTACACCTTC
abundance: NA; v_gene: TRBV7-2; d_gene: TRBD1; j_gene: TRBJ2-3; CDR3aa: CASSLDRGHTDTQYF; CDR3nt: TGTGCCAGCAGCTTAGACAGGGGGCACACAGATACGCAGTATTTT
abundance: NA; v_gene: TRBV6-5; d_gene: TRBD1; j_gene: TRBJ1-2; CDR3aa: CASRGQGQLGGYTF; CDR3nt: TGTGCCAGCAGGGGACAGGGTCAACTTGGGGGCTACACCTTC
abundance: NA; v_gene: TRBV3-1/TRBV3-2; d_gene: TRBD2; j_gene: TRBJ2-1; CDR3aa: CASSHLGTSGPTGQFF; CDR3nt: TGTGCCAGCAGCCACCTCGGGACTAGCGGACCAACAGGGCAGTTCTTC
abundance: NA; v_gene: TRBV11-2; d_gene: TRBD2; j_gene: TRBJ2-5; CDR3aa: CASSPGGGLAGSQYF; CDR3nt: TGTGCCAGCAGCCCGGGGGGGGGACTAGCGGGCTCCCAGTACTTC
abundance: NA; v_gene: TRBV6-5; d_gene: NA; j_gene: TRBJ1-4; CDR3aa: CASMAVTDEKLFF; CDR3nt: TGTGCCAGCATGGCTGTCACGGATGAAAAACTGTTTTTT
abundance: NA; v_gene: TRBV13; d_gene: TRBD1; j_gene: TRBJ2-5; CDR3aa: CASSRLRDRQQETQYF; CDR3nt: TGTGCCAGCAGCCGACTCCGGGACAGACAACAAGAGACCCAGTACTTC
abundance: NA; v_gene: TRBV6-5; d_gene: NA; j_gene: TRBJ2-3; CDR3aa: CASTRPGGTDTQYF; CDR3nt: TGTGCCAGCACCCGCCCCGGCGGCACAGATACGCAGTATTTT
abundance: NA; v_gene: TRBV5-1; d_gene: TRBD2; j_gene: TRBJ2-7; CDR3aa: CASSRTSGGYEQYF; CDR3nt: TGCGCCAGCAGCCGGACTAGCGGGGGCTACGAGCAGTACTTC
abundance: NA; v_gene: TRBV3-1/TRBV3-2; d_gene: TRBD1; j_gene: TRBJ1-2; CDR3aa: CASSQGAGTGLIGYGYTF; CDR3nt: TGTGCCAGCAGCCAAGGGGCCGGGACAGGGCTTATTGGCTATGGCTACACCTTC
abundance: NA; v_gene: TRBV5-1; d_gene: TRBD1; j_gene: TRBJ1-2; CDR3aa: CASTYGDSGYGYTF; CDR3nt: TGCGCCAGCACCTACGGGGACAGCGGCTATGGCTACACCTTC
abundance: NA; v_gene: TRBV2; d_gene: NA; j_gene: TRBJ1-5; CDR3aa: CASTGRVARNQPQHF; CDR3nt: TGTGCCAGCACAGGGAGGGTTGCGCGCAATCAGCCCCAGCATTTT
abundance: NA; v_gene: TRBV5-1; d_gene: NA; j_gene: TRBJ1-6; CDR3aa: CASSLGDGNSPLHF; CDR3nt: TGCGCCAGCAGCTTGGGGGACGGGAATTCACCCCTCCACTTT
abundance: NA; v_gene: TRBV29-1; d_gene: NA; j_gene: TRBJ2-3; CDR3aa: CSVPGPRDTQYF; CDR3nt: TGCAGCGTTCCGGGGCCGCGGGATACGCAGTATTTT
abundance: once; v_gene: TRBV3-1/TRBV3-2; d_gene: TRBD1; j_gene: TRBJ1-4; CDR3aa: CASSLTGVNEKLFF; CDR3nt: TGTGCCAGCAGCCTGACAGGGGTTAATGAAAAACTGTTTTTT
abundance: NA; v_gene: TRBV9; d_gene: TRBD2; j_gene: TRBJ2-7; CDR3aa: CASSEVPWGGEQYF; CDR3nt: TGTGCCAGCAGCGAGGTACCTTGGGGGGGCGAGCAGTACTTC
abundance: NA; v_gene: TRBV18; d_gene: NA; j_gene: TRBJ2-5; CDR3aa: CASSPPGQGGETQYF; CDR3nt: TGTGCCAGCTCACCGCCGGGGCAGGGGGGAGAGACCCAGTACTTC
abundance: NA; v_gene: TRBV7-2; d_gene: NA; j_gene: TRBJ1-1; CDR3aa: CASSTDPYINTEAFF; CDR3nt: TGTGCCAGCAGCACAGACCCCTATATAAACACTGAAGCTTTCTTT
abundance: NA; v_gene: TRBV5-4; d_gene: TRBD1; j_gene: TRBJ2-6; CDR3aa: CASSPRTGEGSGANVLTF; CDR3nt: TGTGCCAGCAGCCCTAGGACAGGGGAGGGCTCTGGGGCCAACGTCCTGACTTTC
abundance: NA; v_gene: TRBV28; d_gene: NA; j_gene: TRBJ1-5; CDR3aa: CASSLGGSNQPQHF; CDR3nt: TGTGCCAGCAGTCTCGGGGGGAGCAATCAGCCCCAGCATTTT
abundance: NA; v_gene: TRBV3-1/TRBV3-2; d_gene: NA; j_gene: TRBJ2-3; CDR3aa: CASSTKKRGAPDTQYF; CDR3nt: TGTGCCAGCAGCACGAAGAAAAGGGGGGCTCCAGATACGCAGTATTTT
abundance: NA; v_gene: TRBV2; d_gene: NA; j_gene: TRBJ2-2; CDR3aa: CATKNRVNTGELFF; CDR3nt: TGTGCCACCAAGAACCGGGTGAACACCGGGGAGCTGTTTTTT
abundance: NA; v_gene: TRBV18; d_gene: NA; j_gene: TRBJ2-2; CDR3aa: CASSSLNLLTGELFF; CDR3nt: TGTGCCAGCTCATCCCTTAACCTCCTTACCGGGGAGCTGTTTTTT
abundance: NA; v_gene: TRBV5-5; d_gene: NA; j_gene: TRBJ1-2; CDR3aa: CASSLEVRHTGYTF; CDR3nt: TGTGCCAGCAGCTTGGAGGTCAGGCACACAGGCTACACCTTC
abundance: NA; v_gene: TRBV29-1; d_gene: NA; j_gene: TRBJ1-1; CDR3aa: CSVRGFGQGGTEAFF; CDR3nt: TGCAGCGTGAGAGGGTTTGGCCAGGGCGGCACTGAAGCTTTCTTT